The 28 T cell receptor beta chains given below trace back to one sample, sequenced in a study of cytomegalovirus exposure and HLA in healthy donors. The PCR contained 60 Vbeta and 13 Jbeta primers. Method: immunoSEQ multiplex PCR; TCRdb's copy keeps in-frame clones and lacks some. The sample lists roughly 100,000 clones; more than 65% were seen once. Sequencing input: PBMCs. These receptors came from a man aged 30 to 39 in good health and CMV-seronegative.

The chain is built from TRBV4-1 and TRBJ2-3; TRBD2 matches 8 bases. J gave up 1 base and V 1 base, and 7 bases lay outside the gene matches. The CDR3 is made up of 17 amino acids. Germline CDR1 reads MGHRA; CDR2 reads YSYEKL. The CDR3 sequence is CASSQGGAGGGTDTQYF. The CDR3 nucleotides read TGCGCCAGCAGCCAAGGAGGCGCGGGAGGAGGCACAGATACGCAGTATTTT.

V gene TRBV5-1 combines with J gene TRBJ1-2, with 7 bases fitting TRBD1. CDR3 size: 14 residues. Germline trimming cut 2 bases from V and 3 bases from J; bases unmatched to any gene: 4. CDR1 SGHRS and CDR2 YFSETQ come from the germline V gene. CDR3 residues: CASSFGTADYGYTF. The DNA of the CDR3 is TGCGCCAGCAGCTTCGGGACAGCTGACTATGGCTACACCTTC.

This clone was detected a few times. The chain recombines TRBV7-8 with TRBJ2-1, with 8 bases lining up with TRBD1. Germline values: CDR1 SGHVS, CDR2 FQNEAQ. This CDR3 has 13 amino acids. With V trimmed by 5 bases and J by 8 bases, 5 bases remained unmatched. CDR3 coding DNA: TGTGCCAGCAGCCAGGGACAGGCCTATGAGCAGTTCTTC. Its translation is CASSQGQAYEQFF. Looking up the rest from reference TRBV7-8 and TRBJ2-1 gives the full variable domain: GAGVSQSPRYKVAKRGQDVALRCDPISGHVSLFWYQQALGQGPEFLTYFQNEAQLDKSGLPSDRFFAERPEGSVSTLKIQRTQQEDSAVYLCASSQGQAYEQFFGPGTRLTVL.

The chain links TRBV5-1 to TRBJ2-1; D not certain. The CDR3 spans 12 residues. The ends were cut back, 0 bases at V and 9 bases at J, with 7 bases in the middle. The germline V gene has CDR1 SGHRS and CDR2 YFSETQ. In DNA, the CDR3 is TGCGCCAGCAGCTTGGAACTACGTGAGCAGTTCTTC. This translates into CASSLELREQFF.

The rearrangement uses TRBV30 and TRBJ2-6, with 7 bases that match TRBD2. The CDR3 sequence is 17 residues long. The germline CDR1 and CDR2 sequences are GTSNPN and SVGIG (reference sequence). V was pared by 4 bases and J by 0 bases, with 9 bases of the junction left unmatched. In DNA, the CDR3 is TGTGCCTGGACTGAGCGGGGACTCACCTCTGGGGCCAACGTCCTGACTTTC. As protein: CAWTERGLTSGANVLTF.

CDR3 coding DNA: TGTGCCAGCAGGGCTAGCGGTATCAATGAGCAGTTCTTC. It specifies CASRASGINEQFF. The rearrangement links TRBV9 to TRBJ2-1; 7 nucleotides agree with TRBD2. V gave up 5 bases and J gave up 6 bases; unmatched junction bases: 5. CDR1 is SGDLS, CDR2 YYNGEE, per germline. The CDR3 contains 13 residues.

This chain uses TRBV7-2 with TRBJ2-7, with 7 nucleotides matching TRBD1. The CDR3 runs 12 residues. V shed 5 bases and J 7 bases; nucleotides not matched to a gene: 5. Per germline, CDR1 SGHTA and CDR2 FQGNSA. CDR3 nucleotide sequence: TGTGCCAGCAGCAACAGGGGTCGGGAGCAGTACTTC. Its translation is CASSNRGREQYF.

The rearrangement joins TRBV9 to TRBJ2-1, with 8 bases that match TRBD2. Per germline, CDR1 SGDLS and CDR2 YYNGEE. The CDR3 spans 16 residues. V dropped 4 bases and J dropped 5; count of bases not matched to a gene: 11. The CDR3 region is CASSFLAGGPHNEQFF. The CDR3 region has the DNA TGTGCCAGCAGCTTTCTGGCGGGAGGCCCACACAATGAGCAGTTCTTC. Full variable domain (outside the CDR3, taken from reference TRBV9 and TRBJ2-1): DSGVTQTPKHLITATGQRVTLRCSPRSGDLSVYWYQQSLDQGLQFLIQYYNGEERAKGNILERFSAQQFPDLHSELNLSSLELGDSALYFCASSFLAGGPHNEQFFGPGTRLTVL.

The chain couples TRBV9 to TRBJ2-3; maybe TRBD2 (6 bases). The CDR3 is 16 residues long. CDR1 and CDR2 (germline): SGDLS, YYNGEE. The V and J ends lost 3 bases and 0 bases respectively, with 14 bases between them. The CDR3 is CASSAGSAGSTDTQYF. DNA of the CDR3: TGTGCCAGCAGCGCAGGTAGCGCGGGAAGCACAGATACGCAGTATTTT.

This chain uses TRBV4-3 with TRBJ2-7, with a tentative D call TRBD1 (5 bases). The ends were cut back, 4 bases at V and 3 bases at J, with 16 bases in the middle. CDR1 is LGHNA and CDR2 is YSLEER in the germline V gene. The CDR3 sequence is 15 residues long. The CDR3 loop is CASSPGQGADYEQYF. Written as DNA, the CDR3 is TGCGCCAGCAGCCCCGGCCAGGGTGCAGACTACGAGCAGTACTTC.

The CDR3 loop is CASTRIGQMTNYGYTF. CDR3 nucleotides: TGTGCCAGCACCCGAATAGGACAGATGACTAACTATGGCTACACCTTC. The V and J genes are TRBV27 and TRBJ1-2; possible D gene TRBD1, 6 bases. V gave up 7 bases and J gave up 0 bases, with 18 bases separating them. The CDR3 length is 16 residues. Germline V lookup: CDR1 MNHEY, CDR2 SMNVEV (reference sequence).

The chain carries TRBV29-1 and TRBJ2-5; 10 bases line up with TRBD2. CDR1 and CDR2 from the germline V gene are SQVTM and ANQGSEA. V shed 6 bases, J shed 4 bases, and the junction held 8 bases outside the gene matches. The CDR3 length is 14 residues. This chain's CDR3 is CSVVAGGSPETQYF. The DNA for the CDR3 is TGCAGCGTCGTAGCGGGAGGATCTCCAGAGACCCAGTACTTC.

Remarks on this clone: Within the sample, other DNA sequences also encode this same CDR3. This chain links TRBV18 with TRBJ1-5, with D possibly TRBD1 on 5 matching bases. Germline V gene data show CDR1 as KGHSH and CDR2 as LQKENI. V dropped 2 bases and J dropped 3 bases, with 11 bases sitting between them. The CDR3 extends over 15 amino acids. The CDR3 loop is CASSPSGGYNQPQHF. In DNA form, the CDR3 reads TGTGCCAGCTCACCATCGGGGGGTTACAATCAGCCCCAGCATTTT.

The chain combines TRBV4-2 with TRBJ1-1; 11 bases fit TRBD1. The trim removed 3 bases at V and 1 base at J, leaving 4 bases unmatched. CDR1 and CDR2 (germline): LGHNA, YNFKEQ. The length of the CDR3 is 16 residues. The DNA for the CDR3 is TGTGCCAGCAGCCAGGGACAGGGGGTGAGGAACACTGAAGCTTTCTTT. Its protein product is CASSQGQGVRNTEAFF.

The gene calls are TRBV6-5 and TRBJ2-2; the D gene is possibly TRBD1 (6 bases). Looked up from germline, CDR1 is MNHEY and CDR2 is SVGAGI. The CDR3 loop spans 15 amino acids. V lost 0 bases and J lost 4, with 9 bases in between. The chain's CDR3 is CASSYSARGTGELFF. CDR3 nucleotide sequence: TGTGCCAGCAGTTACTCAGCCAGGGGCACCGGGGAGCTGTTTTTT.

This clone has a handful of counts. J is TRBJ2-7 and V is TRBV9, with a weak D call TRBD1 (6 bases). Germline-derived CDR1 and CDR2 are SGDLS and YYNGEE. The germline V and J ends were trimmed by 0 bases and 4 bases, with 11 bases remaining between them. This CDR3 comprises 14 residues. The CDR3 nucleotides are TGTGCCAGCAGCGTAGGTGGCAGGGGATACGAGCAGTACTTC. It codes for CASSVGGRGYEQYF.

This clone was seen only a few times. Written as DNA, the CDR3 is TGCGCCAGCAGCGTGACAGGGGATGGCTACACCTTC. This translates into CASSVTGDGYTF. The chain links TRBV5-1 to TRBJ1-2; 8 bases are shared with TRBD1. Germline loops: CDR1 SGHRS, CDR2 YFSETQ. Trimming at V came to 4 bases and at J to 6 bases, leaving 2 bases not matched to a gene. The CDR3 contains 12 residues. Combining the CDR3 with reference TRBV5-1 and TRBJ1-2 gives the whole variable domain KAGVTQTPRYLIKTRGQQVTLSCSPISGHRSVSWYQQTPGQGLQFLFEYFSETQRNKGNFPGRFSGRQFSNSRSEMNVSTLELGDSALYLCASSVTGDGYTFGSGTRLTVV.

The chain recombines TRBV11-2 with TRBJ1-6; 7 bases map to TRBD1. The CDR3 covers 19 residues. After removal of 4 bases from V and 0 bases from J, the junction contained 12 bases not matched to a gene. The germline V gene has CDR1 SGHAT and CDR2 FQNNGV. Written as DNA, the CDR3 is TGTGCCAGCAGCTCTTCCGGGACAGCCCTCCCCTCCTATAATTCACCCCTCCACTTT. Amino acid sequence: CASSSSGTALPSYNSPLHF. The full variable domain, rest sourced from reference TRBV11-2 and TRBJ1-6, is EAGVAQSPRYKIIEKRQSVAFWCNPISGHATLYWYQQILGQGPKLLIQFQNNGVVDDSQLPKDRFSAERLKGVDSTLKIQPAKLEDSAVYLCASSSSGTALPSYNSPLHFGNGTRLTVT.

V is TRBV2 and J is TRBJ1-2; TRBD1 might be the D (5 bases). The CDR3 length is 15 residues. Germline-derived CDR1 and CDR2 are SNHLY and FYNNEI. Trimming left V 0 bases short and J 4 bases short, with 12 bases between. CDR3 protein: CASSEARDGFYGYTF. CDR3 nucleotides: TGTGCCAGCAGTGAAGCGCGGGACGGGTTCTATGGCTACACCTTC. The complete variable domain, with remaining parts taken from reference TRBV2 and TRBJ1-2, reads EPEVTQTPSHQVTQMGQEVILRCVPISNHLYFYWYRQILGQKVEFLVSFYNNEISEKSEIFDDQFSVERPDGSNFTLKIRSTKLEDSAMYFCASSEARDGFYGYTFGSGTRLTVV.

The chain has TRBV7-8 and TRBJ2-7, with 10 bases identical to TRBD2. Per the germline V gene, CDR1 is SGHVS and CDR2 is FQNEAQ. The CDR3 is made up of 17 amino acids. Germline trimming cut 1 base from V and 7 bases from J; bases unmatched to any gene: 13. The chain's CDR3 is CASSLVGVAGGVREQYF. CDR3 nucleotides: TGTGCCAGCAGCTTAGTTGGGGTAGCGGGAGGTGTCCGGGAGCAGTACTTC.

The chain is built from TRBV4-1 and TRBJ2-1, with 8 bases fitting TRBD1. Germline V lookup: CDR1 MGHRA, CDR2 YSYEKL. V was clipped by 1 base and J by 3 bases; unmatched bases: 2. There are 15 residues in the CDR3. CDR3 coding DNA: TGCGCCAGCAGCCAAGGGGACAGGCTCTACAATGAGCAGTTCTTC. Translating gives CASSQGDRLYNEQFF.

The chain joins TRBV30 to TRBJ1-5; 7 bases map to TRBD1. The trim removed 3 bases at V and 3 bases at J, leaving 5 bases unmatched. This CDR3 spans 14 amino acids. Germline-derived CDR1 and CDR2 are GTSNPN and SVGIG (reference sequence). The CDR3 bases are TGTGCCTGGAGGCGGACAGGAAACAATCAGCCCCAGCATTTT. Translating gives CAWRRTGNNQPQHF. Filled out from reference TRBV30 and TRBJ1-5, the complete variable domain reads SQTIHQWPATLVQPVGSPLSLECTVEGTSNPNLYWYRQAAGRGLQLLFYSVGIGQISSEVPQNLSASRPQDRQFILSSKKLLLSDSGFYLCAWRRTGNNQPQHFGDGTRLSIL.

The chain employs TRBV5-6 and TRBJ1-1; tentatively, D is TRBD1 (5 bases). Germline CDR1 reads SGHDT; CDR2 reads YYEEEE. CDR3 size: 14 residues. V lost 0 bases, J lost 8 bases, and 14 bases lay in between. Written as DNA, the CDR3 is TGTGCCAGCAGCTTGGGGGGCGGACGAAGAGAAGCTTTCTTT. This sequence encodes CASSLGGGRREAFF.

This clone occurred a few times. This chain connects TRBV2 to TRBJ2-5, with 13 bases identical to TRBD2. Per the germline V gene, CDR1 is SNHLY and CDR2 is FYNNEI. With 4 bases clipped from V and 4 bases from J, the junction kept 3 bases outside the gene matches. The CDR3 runs 15 residues. The CDR3 protein is CASSAGLAGVETQYF. CDR3 DNA sequence: TGTGCCAGCAGTGCCGGACTAGCGGGAGTAGAGACCCAGTACTTC. Variable domain in full (rest from reference TRBV2 and TRBJ2-5): EPEVTQTPSHQVTQMGQEVILRCVPISNHLYFYWYRQILGQKVEFLVSFYNNEISEKSEIFDDQFSVERPDGSNFTLKIRSTKLEDSAMYFCASSAGLAGVETQYFGPGTRLLVL.

The J gene is TRBJ1-6, the V gene TRBV9, with 8 bases that match TRBD1. J gave up 8 bases and V 3 bases, and 7 bases lay outside the gene matches. CDR1 SGDLS and CDR2 YYNGEE come from the germline V gene. The CDR3 is made up of 15 amino acids. The CDR3 sequence: CASSADPTGDSPLHF. CDR3 nucleotides: TGTGCCAGCAGCGCCGACCCGACAGGGGATTCACCCCTCCACTTT.

This clone was seen once. The V gene is TRBV2, the J gene TRBJ2-1; tentatively, D is TRBD2 (6 bases). There are 13 residues in the CDR3. Germline CDR1 reads SNHLY; CDR2 reads FYNNEI. Trimming stripped 10 bases from V and 0 bases from J, with 10 bases between. The CDR3 coding sequence is TGTGCCACCTCGCGGGGCTCCTACAATGAGCAGTTCTTC. Translation: CATSRGSYNEQFF.

The chain employs TRBV2 and TRBJ1-2; D remains unclear. The CDR3 covers 12 residues. The germline V gene has CDR1 SNHLY and CDR2 FYNNEI. V shed 7 bases and J shed 8 bases, with 14 bases lying between them. CDR3 loop: CASTQSHLGYTF. CDR3 DNA: TGTGCCAGCACCCAAAGCCATCTAGGCTACACCTTC.

The genes are TRBV6-1 and TRBJ2-7, with 7 bases that match TRBD1. The length of the CDR3 is 14 residues. V was clipped by 2 bases and J by 3 bases; unmatched bases: 4. Germline V CDR1 and CDR2: MNHNS, SASEGT. This CDR3 reads CASSEYRGGYEQYF. CDR3 sequence (DNA): TGTGCCAGCAGTGAATACAGGGGCGGCTACGAGCAGTACTTC.